This TCR beta chain derives from a study of shared clonotypes between healthy human individuals. Notes on the study in general: Shared clonotypes: 4.5% to 6% naive CD4, roughly 3.8% naive CD8, 2.3% memory CD4, approximately 0.37% memory CD8. Richness estimates generally favored naive over memory subsets. The generation probabilities recorded for non-shared clonotypes fell below those of clonotypes shared by all four donors.

As concerns this clone: The target antigen is unknown.

Sequencing was performed with immunoSEQ multiplex PCR; in TCRdb, only in-frame clones are kept and a portion is missing. The sample consists of a few million clones, more than 90% of them appearing once. CDR1 is MDHEN and CDR2 is SYDVKM in the germline V gene. Trimming removed 5 bases at V and 6 bases at J, with 14 bases between. The CDR3 covers 13 residues. This clonotype was obtained from a man between 18 and 29 years old in good health. Sequenced material: naive CD4+ T cells sorted from blood. Subset indicated: CD45RA+ positively selected. V usage is TRBV28 and J usage is TRBJ2-7; D not certain. CDR3: CASSPPGRVEQYF. The CDR3 DNA sequence: TGTGCCAGCAGTCCGCCAGGAAGAGTCGAGCAGTACTTC.